This TCR beta chain was identified during a study of blood T cells in healthy people across ages (dated by TCRdb to between 2014 and 2017). Background for the entire study: In model experiments, roughly one uniquely barcoded TCR beta cDNA molecule per two T cells was captured by template switching. The study measured age-related changes in TCR beta repertoire diversity using deep sequencing normalized with unique cDNA molecular identifiers. Four age groups were formed from the donors: young (average roughly 15 years), middle-aged (approximately 40), aged (approximately 60) and long-lived (around 82). Donors of different ages were randomly distributed across sequencing lanes to avoid experimental bias. Two additional independent replicas of 1 million unique cDNA reads from the same blood draw were analyzed for two donors (one aged 18 to 30 and one aged 80 or older). Broad study findings and their caveats: Since profiling was done on bulk unsorted PBMCs, naive and antigen-experienced compartments could not be conclusively compared. Observed TCR beta diversity per million T cells fell roughly linearly with age, and a significant reduction was already apparent by age about 43. Compared with the aged group, the long-lived group had more naive CD4+ T cells, fewer expanded clones and increased TCR diversity, suggesting age selection. The percentage of naive T cells measured by flow cytometry correlated strongly with observed TCR beta diversity. Donor CMV infection status was unknown, potentially confounding age-related changes in expanded clonotypes. Estimates of total diversity based on one million sequenced T cells were regarded as lower bounds and as underestimates.

This clonotype came up a few times. Its antigen has not been determined. No much larger clonotype is one base removed from it; base qualities were not supplied. The donors were 40 or so Caucasian individuals from Russia, aged 6 to 90 years, who were systemically healthy. Around 10 milliliters of peripheral blood were drawn from each donor into EDTA-treated Vacutainer tubes. PBMCs were isolated by Ficoll-Paque density-gradient centrifugation, with at least 6 million obtained per sample. Trizol reagent was used to extract total RNA from the PBMCs, yielding at least 6 micrograms per sample. The percentages of naive CD45RAhigh/CD27high T cells were determined by flow cytometry on a PBMC aliquot from every donor. Library preparation used 5' RACE. TCRdb records Illumina HiSeq 2500 as the sequencer. The second PCR ran for about 7 to 11 cycles and used a J-beta primer mix along with a sample-barcoded 5' primer. Each TCR beta cDNA molecule received a unique molecular identifier from a template-switch 5' adaptor carrying 12 random nucleotides. At least 3 million CDR3-containing paired-end reads were obtained from each sample. First-strand cDNA synthesis was performed from all RNA using the Mint cDNA synthesis kit, with priming by a TRBC-specific oligonucleotide. Following uracil-DNA glycosylase treatment, all cDNA underwent a first 18-cycle PCR with the universal primers M1SS and BC2_uni_R. The original methods were these. Each sample was normalized by randomly selecting 1 million high-quality reads, each carrying a distinct molecular identifier. Instead of being binned into consensus sequences, reads with shared molecular identifiers were discarded. MiTCR, run with a Q25 quality threshold and the strictest error-elimination algorithm, handled CDR3 identification, clonotype clustering and error correction. A nonparametric unseen species model using Euler transformation provided a lower-bound estimate of total TCR beta diversity. Starting from the raw public reads, TCRdb applied fastp trimming at Q25, assembled clones with MiXCR and retained in-frame beta chains. Rows are unified per CDR3 protein, each entry keeping the most common DNA and genes. TCRdb assigned the V and J calls; the authors' analysis was not used. The sample table records 450,000 to 700,000 distinct CDR3 sequences; 25% to 30% of these occur just once. The top ten constitute about 18% of the sample.

Sequencing input: blood. This receptor was identified in a woman in her seventies in good health.

The DNA sequence is TGCAGTGCTCACCAGGGAATTAATGAAAAACTGTTTTTT. This is translated as CSAHQGINEKLFF. The chain was built from TRBV20-1 and TRBJ1-4; the best D guess is TRBD1, with 5 bases matching. The CDR3 goes from the cysteine to the phenylalanine over 13 residues. Just the 39-base CDR3 DNA is kept, in frame starting at base 1. The germline ends are 11 bases apart after V is trimmed by 5 bases and J by 4 bases. The germline V gene (reference sequence) provides CDR1 DFQATT and CDR2 SNEGSKA.